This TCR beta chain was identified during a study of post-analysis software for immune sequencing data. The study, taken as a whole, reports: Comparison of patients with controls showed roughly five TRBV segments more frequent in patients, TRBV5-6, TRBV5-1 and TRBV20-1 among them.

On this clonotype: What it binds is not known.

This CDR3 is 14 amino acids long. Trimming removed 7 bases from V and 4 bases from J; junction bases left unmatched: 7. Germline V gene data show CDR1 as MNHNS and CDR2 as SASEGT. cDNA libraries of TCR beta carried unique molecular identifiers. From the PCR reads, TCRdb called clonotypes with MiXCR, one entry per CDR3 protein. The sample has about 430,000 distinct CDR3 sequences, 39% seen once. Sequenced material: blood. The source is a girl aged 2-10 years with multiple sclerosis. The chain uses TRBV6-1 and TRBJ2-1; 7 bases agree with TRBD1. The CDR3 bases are TGTGCCAGCACCATGGGACAGTCTTACAATGAGCAGTTCTTC. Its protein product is CASTMGQSYNEQFF.